The 28 T cell receptor beta chains reported below all come from one sample, sequenced in a study of Ad26.COV2.S vaccination and SARS-CoV-2 variants. Assay used: immunoSEQ multiplex PCR; TCRdb lists only in-frame clones, some missing. Among 350,000 to 400,000 clones listed, roughly nine tenths were seen once. The treatment denotes: roughly 20 received Ad26.COV2.S at low or high dose, single or two shots; about five received placebo; per-sample allocation not given. Material that was analyzed had been drawn on day 63 after the first vaccine or placebo injection. The specimen comprised peripheral blood, sampled in a trial of Ad26.COV2.S vaccine versus placebo. These receptor sequences come from a person between 18 and 65 years old who received the Ad26.COV2.S COVID-19 vaccine or a placebo.

Only a few counts were recorded for this clone. The rearrangement uses TRBV10-3 and TRBJ1-2; the match to TRBD1 covers 11 bases. V gave up 3 bases and J gave up 6 bases; unmatched junction bases: 3. The germline CDR1 and CDR2 sequences are ENHRY and SYGVKD. There are 14 residues in the CDR3. The CDR3 sequence: CAISDRGQGDGYTF. The CDR3 DNA is TGTGCCATCAGTGACCGGGGACAGGGGGATGGCTACACCTTC.

The chain combines TRBV5-5 with TRBJ1-2, with D unresolved. Germline V gives CDR1 SGHKS, CDR2 YYEKEE (reference sequence). The ends were cut back, 4 bases at V and 2 bases at J, with 15 bases in the middle. The CDR3 loop spans 15 amino acids. This CDR3 reads CASSPEAGLNYGYTF. The CDR3 coding sequence is TGTGCCAGCAGCCCTGAGGCCGGGCTGAACTATGGCTACACCTTC.

The sample holds a few counts of this clone. The V and J genes are TRBV12-3 or TRBV12-4 and TRBJ1-2; D not certain. V was trimmed by 7 bases and J by 8 bases, leaving 17 bases between them. CDR3 length: 13 amino acids. CDR3 DNA sequence: TGTGCCAGCACCCCTCGGGCGGCAGGAGGCTACACCTTC. Protein: CASTPRAAGGYTF.

The CDR3 DNA follows: TGCGCCAGCAGTAGCGGATCCTACAATGAGCAGTTCTTC. Translation gives CASSSGSYNEQFF. J is TRBJ2-1 and V is TRBV5-1; the D gene is possibly TRBD2 (6 bases). CDR1 is SGHRS and CDR2 is YFSETQ in the germline V gene. Trimming cost V 5 bases and J 1 base, with 7 bases left between them. This CDR3 has 13 amino acids.

The chain carries TRBV27 and TRBJ2-1, with 10 bases that match TRBD2. Germline loops: CDR1 MNHEY, CDR2 SMNVEV (reference sequence). V lost 5 bases and J lost 3; bases outside the gene matches: 4. The CDR3 is 15 amino acids. In DNA form, the CDR3 reads TGTGCCAGCAGTCCACTAGCGGGGTACTACAATGAGCAGTTCTTC. It is translated as CASSPLAGYYNEQFF.

The chain employs TRBV10-3 and TRBJ1-1; D is unclear. V was cut by 2 bases and J by 3 bases, with 7 bases left in between. There are 13 residues in the CDR3. Per germline, CDR1 ENHRY and CDR2 SYGVKD. The CDR3 loop reads CAISEGSYTEAFF. CDR3 sequence (DNA): TGTGCCATCAGTGAGGGCAGTTACACTGAAGCTTTCTTT.

This chain links TRBV5-4 with TRBJ1-4, with 8 positions matching TRBD1. V was pared by 2 bases and J by 7 bases, with 7 bases of the junction left unmatched. The CDR3 is made up of 15 amino acids. CDR1 and CDR2 (germline): SGHNT, YYREEE (reference sequence). The CDR3 loop reads CASSLNRGEGEKLFF. DNA for the CDR3: TGTGCCAGCAGCTTAAACAGGGGGGAGGGTGAAAAACTGTTTTTT.

J is TRBJ1-4 and V is TRBV5-1; the D is unclear. Trimming cost V 4 bases and J 4 bases, with 8 bases left between them. Germline V gives CDR1 SGHRS, CDR2 YFSETQ. The CDR3 runs 13 residues. Written as DNA, the CDR3 is TGCGCCAGCAGCGCAGGTTTTAATGAAAAACTGTTTTTT. Translated, it gives CASSAGFNEKLFF.

The chain couples TRBV10-1 to TRBJ1-1, with a possible D match to TRBD1 (5 bases). This CDR3 has 14 residues. The V gene's germline CDR1 is WNHNN and CDR2 SYGVQD (reference sequence). The ends were cut back, 4 bases at V and 4 bases at J, with 13 bases in the middle. CDR3 in DNA: TGCGCCAGCAGTGTAGGTAGGGACGGCACTGAAGCTTTCTTT. Encoded protein: CASSVGRDGTEAFF.

The chain recombines TRBV6-6 with TRBJ2-6, with unresolved D. The CDR3 is 15 amino acids. CDR1 and CDR2 from the germline V gene are MNHNY and SVGAGI (reference sequence). Trimming pared 6 bases from V and 0 bases from J, leaving 9 bases between. In DNA form, the CDR3 reads TGTGCCAGCAGGGTACACACCTCTGGGGCCAACGTCCTGACTTTC. Its translation: CASRVHTSGANVLTF.

As regards this clone: Other DNA sequences from this sample encode an identical CDR3 as well. The V call is TRBV11-2, the J call TRBJ2-7; D remains ambiguous. V lost 1 base and J lost 0, with 7 bases in between. This CDR3 is built from 14 residues. CDR1 is SGHAT, CDR2 FQNNGV, per germline. The CDR3 here is CASSLGGNSYEQYF. The CDR3 bases are TGTGCCAGCAGCTTAGGAGGAAACTCCTACGAGCAGTACTTC.

CDR3: CASSPKSTGGWYNEQFF. The CDR3 bases are TGTGCCAGCAGCCCTAAATCGACAGGGGGCTGGTATAATGAGCAGTTCTTC. The V gene is TRBV9, the J gene TRBJ2-1; 10 nucleotides line up with TRBD1. CDR3 length equals 17 residues. After removal of 4 bases from V and 7 bases from J, the junction contained 14 bases not matched to a gene. Germline assignment: CDR1 SGDLS and CDR2 YYNGEE.

In regard to this clone: The same CDR3 also results from other DNA sequences found in this sample. V and J are TRBV11-1 and TRBJ2-3; 14 positions match TRBD2. V lost 1 base to trimming and J lost 3 bases; unmatched junction nucleotides: 0. Germline CDR1 and CDR2: SGHAT and FQDESV (reference sequence). There are 16 residues in the CDR3. Here the CDR3 reads CASSLGLAGGTDTQYF. Here the CDR3 DNA reads TGTGCCAGCAGCTTAGGACTAGCGGGGGGGACAGATACGCAGTATTTT.

The gene calls are TRBV30 and TRBJ1-2; D call uncertain. V shed 3 bases and J shed 4 bases, with 12 bases lying between them. Germline CDR1 reads GTSNPN; CDR2 reads SVGIG (reference sequence). There are 13 residues in the CDR3. CDR3 nucleotides: TGTGCCTGGAGCGCTCAGCTAGCCTATGGCTACACCTTC. This sequence encodes CAWSAQLAYGYTF.

The gene calls are TRBV7-9 and TRBJ1-2, with D possibly matching TRBD1 (5 bases). The germline gives CDR1 SEHNR, CDR2 FQNEAQ (reference sequence). Trimming took off 4 bases at V and 4 bases at J, with 19 bases between the two ends. CDR3 size: 16 residues. The CDR3, as DNA: TGTGCCAGCAGCTACTTGACAGTCATCAAAGGCTATGGCTACACCTTC. Amino acids: CASSYLTVIKGYGYTF.

The rearrangement links TRBV5-1 to TRBJ1-1; tentative D call: TRBD1 (6 bases). V was cut by 3 bases and J by 1 base, with 13 bases left in between. The CDR3 contains 15 residues. In germline, CDR1 is SGHRS, CDR2 YFSETQ. CDR3 protein: CASSSTGLENTEAFF. DNA for the CDR3: TGCGCCAGCAGCTCGACAGGTTTAGAGAACACTGAAGCTTTCTTT.

V and J are TRBV9 and TRBJ2-3, with D perhaps given as TRBD1 or TRBD2 (6 bases each). Between the trimmed V and J ends, which lost 0 bases and 4 bases, there was a span of 12 bases. From germline, CDR1 is SGDLS and CDR2 YYNGEE. The CDR3 is 15 residues long. The CDR3 DNA is TGTGCCAGCAGCGTAGTGGGGGGCTTTGCAGATACGCAGTATTTT. The encoded protein is CASSVVGGFADTQYF. The whole variable domain, remainder taken from reference TRBV9 and TRBJ2-3, is DSGVTQTPKHLITATGQRVTLRCSPRSGDLSVYWYQQSLDQGLQFLIQYYNGEERAKGNILERFSAQQFPDLHSELNLSSLELGDSALYFCASSVVGGFADTQYFGPGTRLTVL.

The chain employs TRBV12-5 and TRBJ1-2; D gene ambiguous. Germline V CDR1 and CDR2: LGHNT, FRNRAP. Trimming removed 3 bases at V and 5 bases at J, with 4 bases between. The CDR3 has 11 residues. As DNA, the CDR3 is TGTGCTAGTGGTTTCGGGTATGGCTACACCTTC. This translates into CASGFGYGYTF.

V gene TRBV27 combines with J gene TRBJ2-7; 9 nucleotides align to TRBD2. The CDR3 extends over 14 amino acids. J gave up 6 bases and V 8 bases, and 11 bases lay outside the gene matches. CDR1 and CDR2 from the germline V gene are MNHEY and SMNVEV (reference sequence). The chain's CDR3 is CASSAGGPWGEQYF. For the CDR3, the DNA is TGTGCCAGCTCAGCGGGGGGACCGTGGGGCGAGCAGTACTTC.

The CDR3 bases are TGTGCCAGCAGTTCCCACCACCGCTGGGCAGAGACCCAGTACTTC. Residues: CASSSHHRWAETQYF. V gene TRBV6-5 combines with J gene TRBJ2-5; D gene unclear. This CDR3 region has 15 residues. Germline values: CDR1 MNHEY, CDR2 SVGAGI. The ends were cut back, 4 bases at V and 4 bases at J, with 16 bases in the middle.

The chain recombines TRBV3-1 (or the pseudogene TRBV3-2) with TRBJ2-2; TRBD1 is a possible D gene (5 bases). Germline V CDR1 and CDR2: LGHDT, YNNKEL (reference sequence). There are 14 residues in the CDR3. V shed 3 bases and J shed 6 bases, with 11 bases lying between them. The CDR3 DNA sequence: TGTGCCAGCAGCCAGGACAACGCAGCCGGGGAGCTGTTTTTT. Its translation: CASSQDNAAGELFF.

This clone turned up a few times. The chain links TRBV12-3 or TRBV12-4 to TRBJ2-3; D is possibly TRBD2 (6 bases). This CDR3 comprises 13 residues. V lost 7 bases and J 1 base, leaving 9 bases between the germline ends. CDR3 loop: CASMSSGTDTQYF. The CDR3 region has the DNA TGTGCCAGCATGTCTAGCGGCACAGATACGCAGTATTTT.

The chain uses TRBV4-1 and TRBJ2-5, with D uncertain. The CDR3 covers 13 residues. CDR1 is MGHRA and CDR2 is YSYEKL in the germline V gene. V lost 0 bases and J 4 bases, leaving 6 bases between the germline ends. CDR3 loop: CASSQETRETQYF. As DNA, the CDR3 is TGCGCCAGCAGCCAAGAGACAAGAGAGACCCAGTACTTC.

The chain uses TRBV10-3 and TRBJ2-2; 11 bases are a match to TRBD1. Trimming took 1 base from V and 5 from J; bases not matched to a gene: 6. Germline V lookup: CDR1 ENHRY, CDR2 SYGVKD. The CDR3 totals 17 residues. The CDR3 protein is CAISEFTGTGGTGELFF. As DNA, the CDR3 is TGTGCCATCAGTGAGTTCACCGGGACAGGGGGTACCGGGGAGCTGTTTTTT.

J is TRBJ1-2 and V is TRBV6-5, with D maybe TRBD1 (6 bases). Germline assignment: CDR1 MNHEY and CDR2 SVGAGI. This CDR3 region has 14 residues. The V and J ends lost 8 bases and 4 bases respectively, with 17 bases between them. CDR3 DNA: TGTGCCAGCGTACAGACAGGCCTTCCCTATGGCTACACCTTC. It specifies CASVQTGLPYGYTF.

The gene calls are TRBV3-1 (or the pseudogene TRBV3-2) and TRBJ1-2; 12 bases line up with TRBD1. V shed 5 bases and J 4 bases; nucleotides not matched to a gene: 14. Germline values: CDR1 LGHDT, CDR2 YNNKEL (reference sequence). The CDR3 is 18 residues long. CDR3 nucleotides: TGTGCCAGCAGCAAATCGACCGGGACAGGGGGCTTAGGCTATGGCTACACCTTC. The encoded protein is CASSKSTGTGGLGYGYTF.

V is TRBV5-5 and J is TRBJ2-7; D is uncertain. Trimming cost V 0 bases and J 0 bases, with 10 bases left between them. The CDR3 spans 15 residues. CDR1 and CDR2 (germline): SGHKS, YYEKEE (reference sequence). The CDR3 DNA follows: TGTGCCAGCAGCTTGGGCTGGCAACTCTCCTACGAGCAGTACTTC. It yields the protein CASSLGWQLSYEQYF.

The rearrangement links TRBV3-1 (or the pseudogene TRBV3-2) to TRBJ2-4; 9 positions match TRBD2. CDR3 length equals 14 residues. Germline CDR1 and CDR2: LGHDT and YNNKEL (reference sequence). The V gene end was trimmed by 0 bases and the J gene end by 8 bases; junction bases not matched to a gene: 2. The CDR3 loop is CASSQDSGGDIQYF. The CDR3 DNA follows: TGTGCCAGCAGCCAAGATAGCGGGGGAGACATTCAGTACTTC.